This TCR beta chain stems from a study of T cells in Graves' hyperthyroidism and ophthalmopathy. This clonotype has a count of ten or more. The ends were cut back, 4 bases at V and 2 bases at J, with 30 bases in the middle. The germline V gene encodes CDR1 SGHTA and CDR2 FQGNSA. This CDR3 has 21 amino acids. The source material, RNA transcripts, was used to amplify TCR beta CDR3 regions. The TCR CDR3 was amplified in a first-round RT-PCR using the HTBI primer set. TCRdb re-called the multiplex PCR reads through MiXCR, storing one row per CDR3 protein. The table lists hundreds of thousands of distinct CDR3 sequences, about 15% of them singletons.

Specimen: blood. This sequence joins TRBV7-2 and TRBJ2-4; D may be TRBD2 (6 bases). The receptor comes from a woman between 18 and 29 years old with Graves' hyperthyroidism. The CDR3 DNA reads TGTGCCAGCAGCTCGCCGTTTGGGGGGAGATTAGAAGGTCAGCCCAAAAACATTCAGTACTTC. It translates to CASSSPFGGRLEGQPKNIQYF.